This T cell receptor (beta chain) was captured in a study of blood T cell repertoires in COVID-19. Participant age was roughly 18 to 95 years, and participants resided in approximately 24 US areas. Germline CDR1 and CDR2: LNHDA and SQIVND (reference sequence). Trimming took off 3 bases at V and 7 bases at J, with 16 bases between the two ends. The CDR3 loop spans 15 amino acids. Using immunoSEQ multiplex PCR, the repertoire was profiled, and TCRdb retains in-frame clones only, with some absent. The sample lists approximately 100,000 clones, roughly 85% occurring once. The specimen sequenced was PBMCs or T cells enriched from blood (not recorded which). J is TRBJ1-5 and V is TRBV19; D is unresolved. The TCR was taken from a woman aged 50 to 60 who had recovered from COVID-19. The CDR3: CASSIRSDIIQPQHF. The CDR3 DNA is TGTGCCAGTAGTATCAGATCCGACATTATCCAGCCCCAGCATTTT.